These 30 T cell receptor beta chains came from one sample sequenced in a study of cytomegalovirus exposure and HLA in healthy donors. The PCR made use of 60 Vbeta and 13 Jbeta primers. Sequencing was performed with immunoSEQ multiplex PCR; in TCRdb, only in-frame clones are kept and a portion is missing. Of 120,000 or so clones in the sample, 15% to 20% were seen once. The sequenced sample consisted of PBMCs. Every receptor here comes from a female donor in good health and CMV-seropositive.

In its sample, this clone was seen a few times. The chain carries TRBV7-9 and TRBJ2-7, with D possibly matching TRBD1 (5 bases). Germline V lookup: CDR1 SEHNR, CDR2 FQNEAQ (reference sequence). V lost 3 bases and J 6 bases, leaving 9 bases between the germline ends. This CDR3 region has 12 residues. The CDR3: CASSFAGSEQYF. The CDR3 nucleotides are TGTGCCAGCAGCTTTGCAGGGTCCGAGCAGTACTTC. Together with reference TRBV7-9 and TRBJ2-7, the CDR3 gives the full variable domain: DTGVSQNPRHKITKRGQNVTFRCDPISEHNRLYWYRQTLGQGPEFLTYFQNEAQLEKSRLLSDRFSAERPKGSFSTLEIQRTEQGDSAMYLCASSFAGSEQYFGPGTRLTVT.

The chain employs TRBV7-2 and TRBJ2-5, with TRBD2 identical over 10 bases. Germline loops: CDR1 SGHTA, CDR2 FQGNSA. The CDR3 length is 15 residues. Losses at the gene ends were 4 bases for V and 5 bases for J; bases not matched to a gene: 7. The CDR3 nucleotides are TGTGCCAGCAGCTCCCTAGCGGGAGCGATTGAGACCCAGTACTTC. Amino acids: CASSSLAGAIETQYF. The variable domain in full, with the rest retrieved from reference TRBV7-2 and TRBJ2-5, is GAGVSQSPSNKVTEKGKDVELRCDPISGHTALYWYRQSLGQGLEFLIYFQGNSAPDKSGLPSDRFSAERTGGSVSTLTIQRTQQEDSAVYLCASSSLAGAIETQYFGPGTRLLVL.

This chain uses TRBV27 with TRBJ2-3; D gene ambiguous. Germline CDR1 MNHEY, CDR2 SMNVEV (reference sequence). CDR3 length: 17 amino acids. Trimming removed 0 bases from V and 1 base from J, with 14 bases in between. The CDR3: CASSLSFMLEGTDTQYF. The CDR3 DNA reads TGTGCCAGCAGTTTATCTTTTATGCTCGAGGGCACAGATACGCAGTATTTT.

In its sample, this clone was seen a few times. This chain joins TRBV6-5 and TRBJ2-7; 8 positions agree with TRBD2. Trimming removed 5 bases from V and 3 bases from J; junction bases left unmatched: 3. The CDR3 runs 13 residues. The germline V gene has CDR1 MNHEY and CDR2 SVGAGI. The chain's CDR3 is CASSSGRVYEQYF. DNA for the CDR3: TGTGCCAGCAGTAGCGGGAGAGTCTACGAGCAGTACTTC.

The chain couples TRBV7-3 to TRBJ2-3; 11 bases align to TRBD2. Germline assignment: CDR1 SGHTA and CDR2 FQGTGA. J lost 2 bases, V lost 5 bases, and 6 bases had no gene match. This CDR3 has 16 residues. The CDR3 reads CASSRGLAVHTDTQYF. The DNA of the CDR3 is TGTGCCAGCAGCCGGGGACTAGCGGTCCACACAGATACGCAGTATTTT.

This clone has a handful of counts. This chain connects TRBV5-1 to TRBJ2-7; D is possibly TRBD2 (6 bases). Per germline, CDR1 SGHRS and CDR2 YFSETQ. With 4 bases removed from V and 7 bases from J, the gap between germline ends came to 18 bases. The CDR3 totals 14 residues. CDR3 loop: CASSPGSGLYEQYF. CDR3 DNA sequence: TGCGCCAGCAGCCCAGGGTCGGGACTTTATGAGCAGTACTTC.

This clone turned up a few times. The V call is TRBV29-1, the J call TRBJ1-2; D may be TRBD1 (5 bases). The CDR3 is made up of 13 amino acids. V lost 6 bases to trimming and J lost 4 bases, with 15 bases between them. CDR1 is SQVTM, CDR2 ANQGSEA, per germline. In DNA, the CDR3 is TGCAGCGTCGAACGACTTACAGGCTATGGCTACACCTTC. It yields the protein CSVERLTGYGYTF.

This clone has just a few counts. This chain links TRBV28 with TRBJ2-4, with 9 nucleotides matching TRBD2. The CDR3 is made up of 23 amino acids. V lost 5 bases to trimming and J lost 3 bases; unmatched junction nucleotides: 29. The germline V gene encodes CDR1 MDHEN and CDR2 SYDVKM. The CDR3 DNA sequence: TGTGCCAGCAGTCCGCGTAGCGGGAGCATCGGCGAGGGGTATTTGGTTTTCAAAAACATTCAGTACTTC. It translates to CASSPRSGSIGEGYLVFKNIQYF.

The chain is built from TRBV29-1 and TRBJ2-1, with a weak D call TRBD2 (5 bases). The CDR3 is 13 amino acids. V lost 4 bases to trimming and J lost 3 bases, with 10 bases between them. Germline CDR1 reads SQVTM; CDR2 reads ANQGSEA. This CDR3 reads CSVGTGYYNEQFF. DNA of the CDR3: TGCAGCGTTGGGACTGGATACTACAATGAGCAGTTCTTC.

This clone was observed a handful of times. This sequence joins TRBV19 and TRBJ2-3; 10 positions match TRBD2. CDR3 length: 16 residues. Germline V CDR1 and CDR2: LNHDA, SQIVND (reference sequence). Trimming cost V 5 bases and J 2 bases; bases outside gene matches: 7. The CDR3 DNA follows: TGTGCCAGTAGTCTACGACTAGCGGGCTTCACAGATACGCAGTATTTT. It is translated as CASSLRLAGFTDTQYF. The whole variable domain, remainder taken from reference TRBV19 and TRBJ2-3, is DGGITQSPKYLFRKEGQNVTLSCEQNLNHDAMYWYRQDPGQGLRLIYYSQIVNDFQKGDIAEGYSVSREKKESFPLTVTSAQKNPTAFYLCASSLRLAGFTDTQYFGPGTRLTVL.

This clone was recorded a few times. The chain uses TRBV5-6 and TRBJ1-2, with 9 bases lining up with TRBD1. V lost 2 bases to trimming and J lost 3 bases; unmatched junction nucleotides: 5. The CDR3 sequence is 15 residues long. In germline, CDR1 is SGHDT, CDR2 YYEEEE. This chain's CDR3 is CASSFGTGRDYGYTF. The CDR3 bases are TGTGCCAGCAGCTTCGGGACAGGGCGGGACTATGGCTACACCTTC.

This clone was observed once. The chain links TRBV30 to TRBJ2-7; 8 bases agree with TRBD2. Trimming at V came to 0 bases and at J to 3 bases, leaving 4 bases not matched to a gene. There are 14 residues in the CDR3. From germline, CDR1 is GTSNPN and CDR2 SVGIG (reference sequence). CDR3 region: CAWSVRAGGYEQYF. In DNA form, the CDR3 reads TGTGCCTGGAGTGTACGGGCGGGGGGCTACGAGCAGTACTTC.

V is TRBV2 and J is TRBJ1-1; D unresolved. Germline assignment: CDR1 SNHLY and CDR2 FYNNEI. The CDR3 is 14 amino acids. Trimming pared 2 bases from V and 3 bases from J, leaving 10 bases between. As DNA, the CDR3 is TGTGCCAGCAGTGAACTTTACGACTACACTGAAGCTTTCTTT. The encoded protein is CASSELYDYTEAFF. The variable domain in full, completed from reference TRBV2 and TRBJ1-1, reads EPEVTQTPSHQVTQMGQEVILRCVPISNHLYFYWYRQILGQKVEFLVSFYNNEISEKSEIFDDQFSVERPDGSNFTLKIRSTKLEDSAMYFCASSELYDYTEAFFGQGTRLTVV.

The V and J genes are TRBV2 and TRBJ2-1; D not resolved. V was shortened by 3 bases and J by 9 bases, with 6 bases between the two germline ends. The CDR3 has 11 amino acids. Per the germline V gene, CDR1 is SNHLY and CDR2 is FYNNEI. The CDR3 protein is CASSEAAEQFF. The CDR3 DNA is TGTGCCAGCAGTGAGGCCGCTGAGCAGTTCTTC. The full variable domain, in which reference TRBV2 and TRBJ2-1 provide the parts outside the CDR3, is EPEVTQTPSHQVTQMGQEVILRCVPISNHLYFYWYRQILGQKVEFLVSFYNNEISEKSEIFDDQFSVERPDGSNFTLKIRSTKLEDSAMYFCASSEAAEQFFGPGTRLTVL.

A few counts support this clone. The CDR3 is CASSPGRALNEQFF. The CDR3 DNA sequence: TGTGCCAGCAGCCCCGGGAGGGCCCTCAATGAGCAGTTCTTC. This sequence joins TRBV7-2 and TRBJ2-1, with 8 bases fitting TRBD2. V trimming: 5 bases; J trimming: 6 bases; junction bases outside the gene matches: 6. This CDR3 contains 14 residues. The germline V gene encodes CDR1 SGHTA and CDR2 FQGNSA.

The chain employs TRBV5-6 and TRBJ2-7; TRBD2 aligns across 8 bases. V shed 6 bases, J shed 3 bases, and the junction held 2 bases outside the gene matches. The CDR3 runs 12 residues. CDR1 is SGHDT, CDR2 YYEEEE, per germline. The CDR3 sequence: CASKTSDYEQYF. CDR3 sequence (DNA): TGTGCCAGCAAGACTAGCGACTACGAGCAGTACTTC. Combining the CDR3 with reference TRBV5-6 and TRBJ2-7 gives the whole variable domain DAGVTQSPTHLIKTRGQQVTLRCSPKSGHDTVSWYQQALGQGPQFIFQYYEEEERQRGNFPDRFSGHQFPNYSSELNVNALLLGDSALYLCASKTSDYEQYFGPGTRLTVT.

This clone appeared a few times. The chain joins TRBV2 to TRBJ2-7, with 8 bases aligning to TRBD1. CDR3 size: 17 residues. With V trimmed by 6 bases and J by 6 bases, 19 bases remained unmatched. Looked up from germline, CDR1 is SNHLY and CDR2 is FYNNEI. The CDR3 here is CASSPATAGGLTGEQYF. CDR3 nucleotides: TGTGCCAGCAGCCCTGCTACTGCAGGGGGCTTAACGGGCGAGCAGTACTTC.

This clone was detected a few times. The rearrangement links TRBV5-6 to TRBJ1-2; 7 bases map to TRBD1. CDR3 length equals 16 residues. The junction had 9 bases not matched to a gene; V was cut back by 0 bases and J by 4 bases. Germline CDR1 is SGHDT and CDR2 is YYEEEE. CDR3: CASSLVPGGGSYGYTF. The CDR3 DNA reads TGTGCCAGCAGCTTGGTCCCAGGGGGTGGTTCCTATGGCTACACCTTC.

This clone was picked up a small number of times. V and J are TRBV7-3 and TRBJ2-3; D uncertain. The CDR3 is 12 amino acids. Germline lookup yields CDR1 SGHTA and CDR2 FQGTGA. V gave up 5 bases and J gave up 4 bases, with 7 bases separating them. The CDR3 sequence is CASSQSPDTQYF. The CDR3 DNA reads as TGTGCCAGCAGCCAAAGCCCAGATACGCAGTATTTT. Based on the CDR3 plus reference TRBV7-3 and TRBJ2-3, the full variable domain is GAGVSQTPSNKVTEKGKYVELRCDPISGHTALYWYRQSLGQGPEFLIYFQGTGAADDSGLPNDRFFAVRPEGSVSTLKIQRTERGDSAVYLCASSQSPDTQYFGPGTRLTVL.

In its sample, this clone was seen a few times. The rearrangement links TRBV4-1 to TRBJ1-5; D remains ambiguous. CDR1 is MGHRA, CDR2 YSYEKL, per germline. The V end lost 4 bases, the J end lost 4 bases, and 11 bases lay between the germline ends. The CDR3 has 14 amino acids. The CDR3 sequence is CASSPRDPNQPQHF. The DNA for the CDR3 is TGCGCCAGCAGCCCCCGGGATCCTAATCAGCCCCAGCATTTT.

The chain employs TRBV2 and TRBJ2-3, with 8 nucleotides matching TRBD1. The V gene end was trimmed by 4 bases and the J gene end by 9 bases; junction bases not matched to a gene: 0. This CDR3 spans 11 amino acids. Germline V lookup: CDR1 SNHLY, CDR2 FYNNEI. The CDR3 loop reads CASSGTGTQYF. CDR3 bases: TGTGCCAGCAGTGGGACAGGGACGCAGTATTTT.

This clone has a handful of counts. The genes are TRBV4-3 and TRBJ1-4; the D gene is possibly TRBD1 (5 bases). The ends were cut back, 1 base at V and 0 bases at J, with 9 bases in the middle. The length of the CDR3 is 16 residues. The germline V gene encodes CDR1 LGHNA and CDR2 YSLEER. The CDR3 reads CASSQARGTTNEKLFF. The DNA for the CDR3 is TGCGCCAGCAGCCAAGCCCGGGGGACAACTAATGAAAAACTGTTTTTT.

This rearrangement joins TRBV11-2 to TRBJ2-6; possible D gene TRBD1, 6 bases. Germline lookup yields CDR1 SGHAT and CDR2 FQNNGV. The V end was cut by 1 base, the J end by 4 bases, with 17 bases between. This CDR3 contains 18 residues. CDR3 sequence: CASSLASGEVGGANVLTF. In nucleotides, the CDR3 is TGTGCCAGCAGCTTAGCCTCAGGGGAAGTTGGAGGGGCCAACGTCCTGACTTTC.

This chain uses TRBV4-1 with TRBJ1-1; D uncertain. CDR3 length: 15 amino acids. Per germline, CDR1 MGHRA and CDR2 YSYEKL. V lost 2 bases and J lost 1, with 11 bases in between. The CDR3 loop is CASSQIRHPNTEAFF. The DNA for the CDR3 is TGCGCCAGCAGCCAAATAAGACACCCGAACACTGAAGCTTTCTTT.

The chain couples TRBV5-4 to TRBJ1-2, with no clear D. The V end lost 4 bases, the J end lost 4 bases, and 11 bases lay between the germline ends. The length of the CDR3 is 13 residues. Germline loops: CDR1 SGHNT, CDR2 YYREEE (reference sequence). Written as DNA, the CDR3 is TGTGCCAGCAGCCTCAATGAGGGCTATGGCTACACCTTC. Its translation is CASSLNEGYGYTF.

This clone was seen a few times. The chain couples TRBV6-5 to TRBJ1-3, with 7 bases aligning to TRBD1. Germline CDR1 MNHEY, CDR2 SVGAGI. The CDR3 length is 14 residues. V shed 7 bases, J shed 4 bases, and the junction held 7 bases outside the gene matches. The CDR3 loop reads CASIGTVTGNTIYF. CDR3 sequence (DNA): TGTGCCAGCATAGGGACAGTGACCGGAAACACCATATATTTT.

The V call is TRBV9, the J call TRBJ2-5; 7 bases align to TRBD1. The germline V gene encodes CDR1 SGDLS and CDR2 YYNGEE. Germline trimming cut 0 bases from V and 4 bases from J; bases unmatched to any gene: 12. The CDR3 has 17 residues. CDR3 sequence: CASSVGGGGTGSETQYF. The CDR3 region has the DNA TGTGCCAGCAGCGTAGGAGGGGGCGGAACAGGGTCAGAGACCCAGTACTTC.

CDR3 sequence (DNA): TGTGCCAGCAGGAGGGGGCAGGGGAAAGAGACCCAGTACTTC. Translated: CASRRGQGKETQYF. The J gene is TRBJ2-5, the V gene TRBV2; TRBD1 aligns across 7 bases. Trimming removed 6 bases from V and 3 bases from J; junction bases left unmatched: 7. Germline loops: CDR1 SNHLY, CDR2 FYNNEI. There are 14 residues in the CDR3.

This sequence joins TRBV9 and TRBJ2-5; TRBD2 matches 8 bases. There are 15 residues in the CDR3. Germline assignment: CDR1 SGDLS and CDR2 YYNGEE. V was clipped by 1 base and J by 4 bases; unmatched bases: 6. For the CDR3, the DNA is TGTGCCAGCAGCGTATCGGGGGGGGCAAGAGAGACCCAGTACTTC. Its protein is CASSVSGGARETQYF.

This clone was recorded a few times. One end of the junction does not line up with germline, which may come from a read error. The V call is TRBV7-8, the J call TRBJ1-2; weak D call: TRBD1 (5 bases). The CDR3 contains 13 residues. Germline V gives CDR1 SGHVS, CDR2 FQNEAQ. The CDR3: CASSPNAYLGQGF. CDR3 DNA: TGTGCCAGCAGCCCAAACGCGTATTTGGGTCAGGGCTTC. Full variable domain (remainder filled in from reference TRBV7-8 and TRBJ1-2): GAGVSQSPRYKVAKRGQDVALRCDPISGHVSLFWYQQALGQGPEFLTYFQNEAQLDKSGLPSDRFFAERPEGSVSTLKIQRTQQEDSAVYLCASSPNAYLGQGFGSGTRLTVV.